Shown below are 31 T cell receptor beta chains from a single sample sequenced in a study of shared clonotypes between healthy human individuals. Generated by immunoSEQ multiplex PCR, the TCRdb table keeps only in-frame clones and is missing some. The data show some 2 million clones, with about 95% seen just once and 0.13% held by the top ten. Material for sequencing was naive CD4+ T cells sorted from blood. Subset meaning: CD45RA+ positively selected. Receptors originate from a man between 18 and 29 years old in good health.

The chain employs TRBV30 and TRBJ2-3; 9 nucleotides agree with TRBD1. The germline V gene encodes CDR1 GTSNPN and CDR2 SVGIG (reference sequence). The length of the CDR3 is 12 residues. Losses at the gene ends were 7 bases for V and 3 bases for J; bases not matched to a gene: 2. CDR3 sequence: CALGQGTDTQYF. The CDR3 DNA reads TGTGCCTTAGGACAGGGGACAGATACGCAGTATTTT. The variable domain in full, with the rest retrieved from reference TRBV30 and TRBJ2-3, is SQTIHQWPATLVQPVGSPLSLECTVEGTSNPNLYWYRQAAGRGLQLLFYSVGIGQISSEVPQNLSASRPQDRQFILSSKKLLLSDSGFYLCALGQGTDTQYFGPGTRLTVL.

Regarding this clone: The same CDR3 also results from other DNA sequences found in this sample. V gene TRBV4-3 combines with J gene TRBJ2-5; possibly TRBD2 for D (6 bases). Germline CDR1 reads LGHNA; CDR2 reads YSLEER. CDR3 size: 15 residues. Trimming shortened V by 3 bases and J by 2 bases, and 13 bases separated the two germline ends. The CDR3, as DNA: TGCGCCAGCAGCCAGGAGGGGACGGTACAAGAGACCCAGTACTTC. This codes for CASSQEGTVQETQYF.

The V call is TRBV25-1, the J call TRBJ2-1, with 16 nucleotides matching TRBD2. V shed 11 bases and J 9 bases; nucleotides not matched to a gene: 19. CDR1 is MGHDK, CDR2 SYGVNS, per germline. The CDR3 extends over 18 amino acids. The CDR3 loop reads CALGLGLAGGHPGPEQFF. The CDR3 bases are TGTGCCCTAGGTCTGGGACTAGCGGGAGGGCACCCGGGTCCTGAGCAGTTCTTC. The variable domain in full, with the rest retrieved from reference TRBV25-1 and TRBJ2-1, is EADIYQTPRYLVIGTGKKITLECSQTMGHDKMYWYQQDPGMELHLIHYSYGVNSTEKGDLSSESTVSRIRTEHFPLTLESARPSHTSQYLCALGLGLAGGHPGPEQFFGPGTRLTVL.

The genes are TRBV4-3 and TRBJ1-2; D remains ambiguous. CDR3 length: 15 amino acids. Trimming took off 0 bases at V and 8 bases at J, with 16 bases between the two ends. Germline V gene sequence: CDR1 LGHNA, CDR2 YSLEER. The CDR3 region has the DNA TGCGCCAGCAGCCAAGATGTCAGCGGGTTCAGGGGCTACACCTTC. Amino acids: CASSQDVSGFRGYTF.

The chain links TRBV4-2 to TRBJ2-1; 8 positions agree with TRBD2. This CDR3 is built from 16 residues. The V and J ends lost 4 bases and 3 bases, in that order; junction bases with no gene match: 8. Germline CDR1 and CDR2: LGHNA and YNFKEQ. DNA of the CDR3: TGTGCCAGCAGCCGCCTCGAACGGGGGGGCTACAATGAGCAGTTCTTC. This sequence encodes CASSRLERGGYNEQFF.

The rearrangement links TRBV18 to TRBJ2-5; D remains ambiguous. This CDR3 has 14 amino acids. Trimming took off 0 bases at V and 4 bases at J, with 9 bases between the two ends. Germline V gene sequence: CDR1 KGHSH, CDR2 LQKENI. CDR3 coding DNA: TGTGCCAGCTCACCACCAGGCAGTGTAGAGACCCAGTACTTC. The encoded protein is CASSPPGSVETQYF.

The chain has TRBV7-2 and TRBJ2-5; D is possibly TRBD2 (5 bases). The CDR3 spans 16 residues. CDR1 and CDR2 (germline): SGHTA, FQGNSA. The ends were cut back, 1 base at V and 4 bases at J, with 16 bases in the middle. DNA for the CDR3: TGTGCCAGCAGCTTAGTATGGTTGTCTGGGAGAGAGACCCAGTACTTC. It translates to CASSLVWLSGRETQYF.

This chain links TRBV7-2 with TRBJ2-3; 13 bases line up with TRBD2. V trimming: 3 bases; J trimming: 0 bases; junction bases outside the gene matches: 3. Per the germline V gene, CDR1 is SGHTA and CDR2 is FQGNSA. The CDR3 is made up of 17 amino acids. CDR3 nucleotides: TGTGCCAGCAGCTTCGGACTAGCGGGGGCTAGCACAGATACGCAGTATTTT. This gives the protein CASSFGLAGASTDTQYF.

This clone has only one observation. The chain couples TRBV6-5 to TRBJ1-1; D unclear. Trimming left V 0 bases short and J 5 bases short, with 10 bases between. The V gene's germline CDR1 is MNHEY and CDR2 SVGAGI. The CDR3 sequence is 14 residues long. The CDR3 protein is CASSYSSMGTEAFF. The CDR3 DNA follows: TGTGCCAGCAGTTACTCGAGTATGGGGACTGAAGCTTTCTTT.

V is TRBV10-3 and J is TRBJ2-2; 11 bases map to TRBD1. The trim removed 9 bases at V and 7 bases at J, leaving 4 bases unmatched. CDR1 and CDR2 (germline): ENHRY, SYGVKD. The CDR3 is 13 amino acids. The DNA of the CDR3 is TGTGCCATGGGGACAGGGGGGATCGGGGAGCTGTTTTTT. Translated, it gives CAMGTGGIGELFF.

CDR3 sequence reads: CASSHGQGAYNEQFF. CDR3 sequence (DNA): TGCGCCAGCAGCCACGGACAGGGGGCCTACAATGAGCAGTTCTTC. V and J are TRBV5-1 and TRBJ2-1, with 10 bases fitting TRBD1. The CDR3 spans 15 residues. Germline CDR1 is SGHRS and CDR2 is YFSETQ. Trimming took 4 bases from V and 2 from J; bases not matched to a gene: 3.

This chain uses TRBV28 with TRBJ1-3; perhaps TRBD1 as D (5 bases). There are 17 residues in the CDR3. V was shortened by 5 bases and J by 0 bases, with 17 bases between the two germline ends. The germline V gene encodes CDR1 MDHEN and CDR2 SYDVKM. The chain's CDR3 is CASSANPGTSSGNTIYF. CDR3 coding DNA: TGTGCCAGCAGTGCCAATCCGGGGACCAGCTCTGGAAACACCATATATTTT.

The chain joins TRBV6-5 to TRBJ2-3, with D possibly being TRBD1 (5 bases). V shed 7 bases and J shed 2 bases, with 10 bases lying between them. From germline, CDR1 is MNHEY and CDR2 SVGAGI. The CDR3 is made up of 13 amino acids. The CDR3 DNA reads TGTGCCAGCACCAGGACACCCACAGATACGCAGTATTTT. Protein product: CASTRTPTDTQYF.

CDR3 residues: CASSLVGTSGMYEQYF. The CDR3 DNA is TGTGCCAGCAGCTTAGTGGGGACTAGCGGGATGTACGAGCAGTACTTC. The J gene is TRBJ2-7, the V gene TRBV7-2, with TRBD2 identical over 13 bases. V trimming: 1 base; J trimming: 4 bases; junction bases outside the gene matches: 4. The CDR3 contains 16 residues. Germline CDR1 reads SGHTA; CDR2 reads FQGNSA.

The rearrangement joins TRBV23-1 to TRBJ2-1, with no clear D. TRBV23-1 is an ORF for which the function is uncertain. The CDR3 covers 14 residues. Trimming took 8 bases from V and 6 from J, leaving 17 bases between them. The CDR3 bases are TGCGCCAGCCTCTTCCGGAGAAAAACCAATGAGCAGTTCTTC. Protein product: CASLFRRKTNEQFF.

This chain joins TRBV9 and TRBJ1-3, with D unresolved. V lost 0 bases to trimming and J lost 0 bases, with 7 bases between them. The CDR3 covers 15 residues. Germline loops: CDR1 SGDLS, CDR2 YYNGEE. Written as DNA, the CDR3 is TGTGCCAGCAGCGTAGATGGCTACTCTGGAAACACCATATATTTT. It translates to CASSVDGYSGNTIYF.

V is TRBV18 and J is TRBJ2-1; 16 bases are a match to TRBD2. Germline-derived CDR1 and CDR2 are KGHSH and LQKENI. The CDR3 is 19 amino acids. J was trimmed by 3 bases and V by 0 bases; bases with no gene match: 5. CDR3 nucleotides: TGTGCCAGCTCACCACCGGGACTAGCGGGAGGGAACCTCTACAATGAGCAGTTCTTC. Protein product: CASSPPGLAGGNLYNEQFF. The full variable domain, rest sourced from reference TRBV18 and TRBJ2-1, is NAGVMQNPRHLVRRRGQEARLRCSPMKGHSHVYWYRQLPEEGLKFMVYLQKENIIDESGMPKERFSAEFPKEGPSILRIQQVVRGDSAAYFCASSPPGLAGGNLYNEQFFGPGTRLTVL.

In DNA form, the CDR3 reads TGTGCCAGTACCCCGGGACTAGCGGGACTTTACAATGAGCAGTTCTTC. As protein: CASTPGLAGLYNEQFF. The chain joins TRBV19 to TRBJ2-1; TRBD2 matches 13 bases. V trimming: 7 bases; J trimming: 4 bases; junction bases outside the gene matches: 7. Germline V gene sequence: CDR1 LNHDA, CDR2 SQIVND (reference sequence). The CDR3 has 16 residues.

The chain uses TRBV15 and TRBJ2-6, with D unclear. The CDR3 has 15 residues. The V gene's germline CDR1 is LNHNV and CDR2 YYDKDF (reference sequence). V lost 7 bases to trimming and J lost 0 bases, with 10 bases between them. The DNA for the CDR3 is TGTGCCACCACGGGTTCGATCTCTGGGGCCAACGTCCTGACTTTC. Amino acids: CATTGSISGANVLTF. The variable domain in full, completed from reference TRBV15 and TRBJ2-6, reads DAMVIQNPRYQVTQFGKPVTLSCSQTLNHNVMYWYQQKSSQAPKLLFHYYDKDFNNEADTPDNFQSRRPNTSFCFLDIRSPGLGDTAMYLCATTGSISGANVLTFGAGSRLTVL.

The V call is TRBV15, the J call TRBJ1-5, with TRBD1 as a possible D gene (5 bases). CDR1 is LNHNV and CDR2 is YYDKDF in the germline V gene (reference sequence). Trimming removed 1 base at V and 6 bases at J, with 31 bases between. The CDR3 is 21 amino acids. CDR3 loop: CATSRGYSGGKQEPGGQPQHF. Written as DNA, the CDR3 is TGTGCCACCAGCAGAGGATATTCCGGGGGAAAACAGGAGCCCGGGGGTCAGCCCCAGCATTTT.

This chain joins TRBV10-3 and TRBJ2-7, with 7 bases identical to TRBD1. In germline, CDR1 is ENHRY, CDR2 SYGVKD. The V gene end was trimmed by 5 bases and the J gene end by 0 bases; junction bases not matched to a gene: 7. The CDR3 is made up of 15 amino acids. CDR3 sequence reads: CAISKSRDSSYEQYF. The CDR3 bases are TGTGCCATCAGTAAATCCCGGGACAGCTCCTACGAGCAGTACTTC.

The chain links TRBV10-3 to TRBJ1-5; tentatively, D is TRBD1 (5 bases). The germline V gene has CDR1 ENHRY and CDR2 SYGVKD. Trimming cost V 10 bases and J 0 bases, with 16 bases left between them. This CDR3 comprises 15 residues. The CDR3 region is CATGQGTPSNQPQHF. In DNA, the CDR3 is TGTGCCACAGGGCAGGGAACCCCTAGCAATCAGCCCCAGCATTTT.

The CDR3 DNA is TGTGCCAGCACCCCAAGAGCGCTGGGGGGCAATGAGCAGTTCTTC. This translates into CASTPRALGGNEQFF. The chain is built from TRBV28 and TRBJ2-1; D may be TRBD2 (6 bases). CDR1 MDHEN and CDR2 SYDVKM come from the germline V gene. The CDR3 is made up of 15 amino acids. V was shortened by 7 bases and J by 6 bases, with 19 bases between the two germline ends.

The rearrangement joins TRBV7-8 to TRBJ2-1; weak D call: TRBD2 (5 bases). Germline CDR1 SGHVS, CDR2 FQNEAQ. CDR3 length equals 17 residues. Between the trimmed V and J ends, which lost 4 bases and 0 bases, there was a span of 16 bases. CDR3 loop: CASSSYSDSLSYNEQFF. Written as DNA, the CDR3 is TGTGCCAGCAGCTCATACTCGGACTCCCTCTCCTACAATGAGCAGTTCTTC.

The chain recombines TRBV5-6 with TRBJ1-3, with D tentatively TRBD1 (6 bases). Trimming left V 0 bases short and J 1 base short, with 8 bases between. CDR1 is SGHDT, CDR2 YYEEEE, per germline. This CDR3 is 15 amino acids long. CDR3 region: CASSLEGGSGNTIYF. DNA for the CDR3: TGTGCCAGCAGCTTGGAGGGGGGATCTGGAAACACCATATATTTT.

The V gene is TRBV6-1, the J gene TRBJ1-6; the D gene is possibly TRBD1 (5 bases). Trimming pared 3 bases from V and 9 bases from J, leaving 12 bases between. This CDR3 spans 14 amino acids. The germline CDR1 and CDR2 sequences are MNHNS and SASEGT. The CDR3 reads CASSEYRGISPLHF. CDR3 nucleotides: TGTGCCAGCAGTGAGTACCGGGGGATTTCACCCCTCCACTTT.

Here the CDR3 DNA reads TGTGCCAGCATTCTGGACAGTTACACCGGGGAGCTGTTTTTT. This translates into CASILDSYTGELFF. The rearrangement uses TRBV6-6 and TRBJ2-2; possible D gene TRBD1, 6 bases. CDR1 and CDR2 (germline): MNHNY, SVGAGI (reference sequence). Between the trimmed V and J ends, which lost 7 bases and 3 bases, there was a span of 12 bases. The CDR3 extends over 14 amino acids.

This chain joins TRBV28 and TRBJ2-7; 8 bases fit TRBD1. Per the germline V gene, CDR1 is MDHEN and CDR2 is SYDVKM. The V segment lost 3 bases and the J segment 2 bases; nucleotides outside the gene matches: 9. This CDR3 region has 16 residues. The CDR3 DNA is TGTGCCAGCAGTTTCACCCTCAGGGGGCCCACCTACGAGCAGTACTTC. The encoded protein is CASSFTLRGPTYEQYF.

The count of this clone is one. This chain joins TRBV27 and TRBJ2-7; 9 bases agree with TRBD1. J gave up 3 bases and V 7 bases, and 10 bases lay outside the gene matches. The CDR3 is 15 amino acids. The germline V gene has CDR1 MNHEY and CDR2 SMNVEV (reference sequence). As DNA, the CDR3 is TGTGCCAGCACACATCTCCGGGACAGGGTCTACGAGCAGTACTTC. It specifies CASTHLRDRVYEQYF.

In DNA form, the CDR3 reads TGTGCCAGCCTTGCGCAGACAGGGCTGAGAGAGACCCAGTACTTC. Translated, it gives CASLAQTGLRETQYF. The chain carries TRBV2 and TRBJ2-5; 7 bases map to TRBD1. Germline-derived CDR1 and CDR2 are SNHLY and FYNNEI. The CDR3 spans 15 residues. Germline trimming cut 8 bases from V and 4 bases from J; bases unmatched to any gene: 13.

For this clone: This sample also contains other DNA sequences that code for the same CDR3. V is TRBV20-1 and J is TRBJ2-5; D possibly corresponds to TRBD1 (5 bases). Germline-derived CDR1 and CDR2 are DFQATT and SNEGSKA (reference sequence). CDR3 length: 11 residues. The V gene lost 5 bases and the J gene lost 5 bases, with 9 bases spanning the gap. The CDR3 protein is CSAQKGETQYF. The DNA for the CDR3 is TGCAGTGCTCAGAAGGGGGAGACCCAGTACTTC.